This TCR beta chain was sequenced for a study of CD8+ T cells in alopecia areata. Study observations and caveats: On tofacitinib, scalp and blood still held many of the expanded lesional clones. On tofacitinib, scalp clonality and expanded CD8+ clones among top 100 fell significantly.

The CDR3 length is 11 residues. Germline V gives CDR1 GTSNPN, CDR2 SVGIG (reference sequence). The V gene lost 4 bases and the J gene lost 6 bases, with 9 bases spanning the gap. As concerns this clone: As yet, its antigen is unknown.

It was cDNA, reverse transcribed from extracted RNA, that served as the sequencing template. Here immunoSEQ multiplex PCR was the method, and the copy in TCRdb shows in-frame clones only, minus some. The sample records 150,000 to 250,000 clones, 50% to 60% being singletons. The treatment here: oral pan-JAK inhibitor, 5-10 mg twice daily. Sample: CD4+ T cells sorted from blood, taken at week 4, from a patient treated with tofacitinib. The rearrangement joins TRBV30 to TRBJ1-2, with D uncertain. The TCR sequence derives from a human donor with alopecia areata. The CDR3 DNA follows: TGTGCCTGGACTCCTCTGGATGGCTACACCTTC. Translation: CAWTPLDGYTF.